The clone carrying this T cell receptor beta chain was detected only a few times. Its matching antigen is unknown. Viral peptide pool expansion of antigen-specific CD4+ T cells preceded sequencing in the ViraFEST assay. Investigators separated out CD4+ T cells once less than 11 days of culture had passed. Either the BNT162b2 or mRNA-1273 vaccine was given to participants in two doses. These data belong to a study of vaccination effects on CD4 cells after COVID-19. Broader study findings: Marked contraction was observed in infection-induced and vaccine-induced clones late after vaccination. The study enrolled few convalescent patients and sampled no early post-infection timepoints.

Germline V CDR1 and CDR2: SGHKS, YYEKEE (reference sequence). The CDR3 covers 14 residues. V was clipped by 4 bases and J by 0 bases, with 8 bases between them. Produced via immunoSEQ multiplex PCR; TCRdb's table is partial and in-frame only. Of tens of thousands of clones detected, 75% to 90% appear once; the ten largest clones hold 5.8%. The source was CD4+ T cells from PBMCs cultured with SARS-CoV-2 spike peptides, collected after COVID-19 vaccination. This sequence joins TRBV5-5 and TRBJ1-3; D is ambiguous. The clonotype was recovered from a human donor who received a COVID-19 vaccine. Some clones in this sample may be carry-over from other donors' samples. The DNA for the CDR3 is TGTGCCAGCAGCGCTACGTACTCTGGAAACACCATATATTTT. Translating it yields CASSATYSGNTIYF.